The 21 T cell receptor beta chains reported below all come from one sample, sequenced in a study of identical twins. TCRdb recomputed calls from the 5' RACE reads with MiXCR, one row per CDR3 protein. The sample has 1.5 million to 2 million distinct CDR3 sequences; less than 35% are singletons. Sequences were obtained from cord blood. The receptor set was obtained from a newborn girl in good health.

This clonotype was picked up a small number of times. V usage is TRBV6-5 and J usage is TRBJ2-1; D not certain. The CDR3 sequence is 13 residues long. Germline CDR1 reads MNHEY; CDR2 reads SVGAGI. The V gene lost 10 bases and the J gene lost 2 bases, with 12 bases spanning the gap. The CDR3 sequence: CAIRLGPYNEQFF. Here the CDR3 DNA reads TGTGCCATAAGACTCGGGCCCTACAATGAGCAGTTCTTC.

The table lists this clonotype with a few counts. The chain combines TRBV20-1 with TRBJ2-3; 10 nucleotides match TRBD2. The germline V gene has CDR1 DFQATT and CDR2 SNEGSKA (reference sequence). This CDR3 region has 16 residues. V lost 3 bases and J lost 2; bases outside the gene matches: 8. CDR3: CSASVLAGVFTDTQYF. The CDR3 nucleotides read TGCAGTGCTAGTGTTCTAGCGGGGGTATTCACAGATACGCAGTATTTT.

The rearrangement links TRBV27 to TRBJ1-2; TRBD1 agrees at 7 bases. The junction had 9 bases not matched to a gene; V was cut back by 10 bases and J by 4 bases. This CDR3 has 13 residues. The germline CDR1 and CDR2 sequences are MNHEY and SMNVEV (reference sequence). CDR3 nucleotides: TGTGCCACCACTCCAGGGGGATCCTATGGCTACACCTTC. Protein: CATTPGGSYGYTF.

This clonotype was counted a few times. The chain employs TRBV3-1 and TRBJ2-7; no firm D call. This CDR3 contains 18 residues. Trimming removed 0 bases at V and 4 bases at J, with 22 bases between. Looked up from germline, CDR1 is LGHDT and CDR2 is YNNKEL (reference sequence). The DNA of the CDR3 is TGTGCCAGCAGCCAAGATCTTTCTACTGGGCGTTACGGGTACGAGCAGTACTTC. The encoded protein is CASSQDLSTGRYGYEQYF.

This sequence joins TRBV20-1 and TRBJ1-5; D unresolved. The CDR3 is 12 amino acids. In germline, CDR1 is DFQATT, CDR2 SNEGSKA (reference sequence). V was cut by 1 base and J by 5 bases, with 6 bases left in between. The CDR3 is CSARAPYQPQHF. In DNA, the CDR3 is TGCAGTGCTAGAGCCCCCTATCAGCCCCAGCATTTT.

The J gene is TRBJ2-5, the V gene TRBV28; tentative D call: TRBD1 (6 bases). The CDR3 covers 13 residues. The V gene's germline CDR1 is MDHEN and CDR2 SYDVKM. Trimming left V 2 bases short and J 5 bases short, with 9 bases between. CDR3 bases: TGTGCCAGCAGTTTACCTGACAGGGAGACCCAGTACTTC. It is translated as CASSLPDRETQYF.

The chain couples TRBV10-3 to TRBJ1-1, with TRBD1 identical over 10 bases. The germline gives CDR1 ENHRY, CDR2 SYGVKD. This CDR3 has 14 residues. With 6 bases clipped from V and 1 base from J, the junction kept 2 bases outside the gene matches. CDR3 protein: CAIRDRGTNTEAFF. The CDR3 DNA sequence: TGTGCCATCAGGGACAGGGGGACGAACACTGAAGCTTTCTTT.

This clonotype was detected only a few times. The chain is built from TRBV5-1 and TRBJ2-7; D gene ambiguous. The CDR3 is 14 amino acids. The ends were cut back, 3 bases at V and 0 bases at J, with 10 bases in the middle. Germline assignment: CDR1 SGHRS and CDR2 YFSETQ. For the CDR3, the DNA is TGCGCCAGCAGCTCGCTAGATTTCTCCTACGAGCAGTACTTC. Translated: CASSSLDFSYEQYF.

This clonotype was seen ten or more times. CDR3 amino acids: CASSLPGQGTIQYF. The DNA for the CDR3 is TGTGCCAGCAGCCTTCCGGGACAGGGGACCATTCAGTACTTC. The rearrangement joins TRBV28 to TRBJ2-4, with 10 bases matching TRBD1. V was pared by 6 bases and J by 9 bases, with 8 bases of the junction left unmatched. Germline loops: CDR1 MDHEN, CDR2 SYDVKM. The CDR3 runs to 14 residues.

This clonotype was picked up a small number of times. CDR3 sequence: CASSQGGTSGPYNEQFF. CDR3 bases: TGCGCCAGCAGCCAAGGTGGAACTAGCGGACCTTACAATGAGCAGTTCTTC. The chain uses TRBV4-1 and TRBJ2-1, with 8 positions matching TRBD2. The CDR3 length is 17 residues. Germline CDR1 is MGHRA and CDR2 is YSYEKL. Germline trimming cut 1 base from V and 4 bases from J; bases unmatched to any gene: 9.

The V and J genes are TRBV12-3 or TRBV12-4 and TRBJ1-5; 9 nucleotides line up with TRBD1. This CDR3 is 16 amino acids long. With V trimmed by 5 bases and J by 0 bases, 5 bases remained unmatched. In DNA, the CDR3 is TGTGCCAGCAGTATACAGGGGGCTGTTAGCAATCAGCCCCAGCATTTT. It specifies CASSIQGAVSNQPQHF.

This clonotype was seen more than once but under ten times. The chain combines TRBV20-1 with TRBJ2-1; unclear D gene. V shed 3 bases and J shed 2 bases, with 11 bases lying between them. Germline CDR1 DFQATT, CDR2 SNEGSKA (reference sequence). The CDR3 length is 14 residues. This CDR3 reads CSASPDFTYNEQFF. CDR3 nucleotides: TGCAGTGCTAGTCCGGATTTCACCTACAATGAGCAGTTCTTC.

The CDR3 DNA reads as TGTGCCAGCATCTTGAAGCCTAGCGGGAAGAACACCGGGGAGCTGTTTTTT. It yields the protein CASILKPSGKNTGELFF. The chain joins TRBV7-9 to TRBJ2-2; 9 bases fit TRBD2. CDR1 is SEHNR and CDR2 is FQNEAQ in the germline V gene (reference sequence). J was trimmed by 1 base and V by 7 bases; bases with no gene match: 10. CDR3 length: 17 amino acids. Supplemented by reference TRBV7-9 and TRBJ2-2, the full variable domain reads DTGVSQNPRHKITKRGQNVTFRCDPISEHNRLYWYRQTLGQGPEFLTYFQNEAQLEKSRLLSDRFSAERPKGSFSTLEIQRTEQGDSAMYLCASILKPSGKNTGELFFGEGSRLTVL.

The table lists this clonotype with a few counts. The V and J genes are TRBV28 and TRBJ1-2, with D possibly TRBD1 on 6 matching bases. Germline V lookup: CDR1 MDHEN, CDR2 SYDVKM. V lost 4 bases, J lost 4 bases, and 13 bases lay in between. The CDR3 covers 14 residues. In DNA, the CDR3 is TGTGCCAGCAGTTCCCCAGACAGGATCTATGGCTACACCTTC. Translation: CASSSPDRIYGYTF.

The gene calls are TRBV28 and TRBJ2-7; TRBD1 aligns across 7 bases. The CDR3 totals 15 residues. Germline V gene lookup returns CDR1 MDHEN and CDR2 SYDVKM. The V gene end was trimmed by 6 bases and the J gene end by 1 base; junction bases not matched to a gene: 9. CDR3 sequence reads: CASSRARTGSYEQYF. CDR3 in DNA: TGTGCCAGCAGCCGCGCCCGGACAGGTTCCTACGAGCAGTACTTC. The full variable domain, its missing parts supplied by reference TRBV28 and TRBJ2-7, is DVKVTQSSRYLVKRTGEKVFLECVQDMDHENMFWYRQDPGLGLRLIYFSYDVKMKEKGDIPEGYSVSREKKERFSLILESASTNQTSMYLCASSRARTGSYEQYFGPGTRLTVT.

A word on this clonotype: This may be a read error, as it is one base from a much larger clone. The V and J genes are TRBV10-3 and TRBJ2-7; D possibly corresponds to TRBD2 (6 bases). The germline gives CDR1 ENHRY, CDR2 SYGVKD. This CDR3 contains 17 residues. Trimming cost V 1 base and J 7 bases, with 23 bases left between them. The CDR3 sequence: CAISEFVGGTSYNEQYF. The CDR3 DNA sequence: TGTGCCATCAGTGAGTTTGTGGGGGGAACCTCCTACAATGAGCAGTACTTC.

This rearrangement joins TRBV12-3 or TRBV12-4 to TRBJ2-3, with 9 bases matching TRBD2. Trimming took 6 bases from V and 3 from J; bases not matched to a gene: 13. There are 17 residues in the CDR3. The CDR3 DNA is TGTGCCAGCAGCCTAGGGGCGGGGGGGGTCGAGACAGATACGCAGTATTTT. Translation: CASSLGAGGVETDTQYF.

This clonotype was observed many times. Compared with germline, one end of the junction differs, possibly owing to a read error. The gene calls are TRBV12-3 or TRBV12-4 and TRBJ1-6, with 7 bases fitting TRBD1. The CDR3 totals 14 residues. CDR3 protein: CASSLGGANSPLHF. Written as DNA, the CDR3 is TGTGCCAGCAGCTTAGGGGGCGCAAATTCACCCCTCCACTTT.

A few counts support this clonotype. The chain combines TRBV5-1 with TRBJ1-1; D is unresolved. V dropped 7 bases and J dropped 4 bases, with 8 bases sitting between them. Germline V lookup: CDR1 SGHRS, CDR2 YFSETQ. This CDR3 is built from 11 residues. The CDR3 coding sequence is TGCGCCAGCGGAGAGGGCACTGAAGCTTTCTTT. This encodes CASGEGTEAFF.

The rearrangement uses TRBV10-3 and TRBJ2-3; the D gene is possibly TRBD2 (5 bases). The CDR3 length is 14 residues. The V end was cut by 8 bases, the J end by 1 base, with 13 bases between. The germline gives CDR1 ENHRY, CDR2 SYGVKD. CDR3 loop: CAILPNGGTDTQYF. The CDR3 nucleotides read TGTGCCATCCTCCCTAACGGGGGCACAGATACGCAGTATTTT.

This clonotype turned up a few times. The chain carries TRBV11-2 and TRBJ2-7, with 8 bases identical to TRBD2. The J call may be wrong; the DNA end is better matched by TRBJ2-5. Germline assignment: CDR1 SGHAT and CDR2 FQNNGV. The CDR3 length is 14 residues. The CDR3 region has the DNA TGTGCCAGCAGCCTACATAGCGGGAAGGAGACCCAGTACTTC. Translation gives CASSLHSGKETQYF.